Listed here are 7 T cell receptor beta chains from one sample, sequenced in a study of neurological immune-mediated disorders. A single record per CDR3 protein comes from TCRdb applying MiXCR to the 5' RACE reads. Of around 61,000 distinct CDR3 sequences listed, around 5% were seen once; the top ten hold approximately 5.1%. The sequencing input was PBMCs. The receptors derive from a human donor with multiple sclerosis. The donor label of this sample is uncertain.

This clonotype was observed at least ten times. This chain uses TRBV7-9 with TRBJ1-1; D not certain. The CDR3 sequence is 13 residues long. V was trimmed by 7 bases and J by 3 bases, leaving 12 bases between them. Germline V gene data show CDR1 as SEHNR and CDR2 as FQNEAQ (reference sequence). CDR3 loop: CASTSVRDTEAFF. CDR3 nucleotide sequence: TGTGCCAGCACCTCCGTGCGGGACACTGAAGCTTTCTTT.

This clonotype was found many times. The chain's CDR3 is CASSQGRLYGYTF. CDR3 sequence (DNA): TGCGCCAGCAGCCAAGGACGGCTCTATGGCTACACCTTC. The chain has TRBV4-1 and TRBJ1-2; the D is unclear. The CDR3 consists of 13 residues. The germline V gene encodes CDR1 MGHRA and CDR2 YSYEKL. Between the trimmed V and J ends, which lost 1 base and 4 bases, there was a span of 7 bases.

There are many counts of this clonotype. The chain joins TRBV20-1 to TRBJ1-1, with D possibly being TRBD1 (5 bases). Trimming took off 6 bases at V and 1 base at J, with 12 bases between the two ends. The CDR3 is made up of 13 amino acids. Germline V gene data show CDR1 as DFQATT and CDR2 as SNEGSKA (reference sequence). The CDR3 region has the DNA TGCAGTGCGGAGGGGCCGGAGAACACTGAAGCTTTCTTT. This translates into CSAEGPENTEAFF.

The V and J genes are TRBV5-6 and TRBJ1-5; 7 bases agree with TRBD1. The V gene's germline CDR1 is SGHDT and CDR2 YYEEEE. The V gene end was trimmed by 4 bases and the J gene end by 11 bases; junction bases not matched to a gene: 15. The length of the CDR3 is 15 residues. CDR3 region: CASSTVTGDQETQHF. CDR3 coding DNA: TGTGCCAGCAGCACCGTCACAGGGGATCAAGAGACCCAGCATTTT.

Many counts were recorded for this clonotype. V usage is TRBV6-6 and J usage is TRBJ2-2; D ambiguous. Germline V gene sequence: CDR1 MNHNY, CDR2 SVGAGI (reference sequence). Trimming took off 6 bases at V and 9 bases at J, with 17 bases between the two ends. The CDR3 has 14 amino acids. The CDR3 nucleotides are TGTGCCAGCAGCCCCGGACCCGGTCTATGGGAGCTGTTTTTT. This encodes CASSPGPGLWELFF.

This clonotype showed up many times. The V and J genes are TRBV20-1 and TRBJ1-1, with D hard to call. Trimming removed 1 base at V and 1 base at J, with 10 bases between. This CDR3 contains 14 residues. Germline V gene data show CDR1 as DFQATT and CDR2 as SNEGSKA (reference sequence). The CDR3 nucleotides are TGCAGTGCTAGAGTGTACATCTCGAACACTGAAGCTTTCTTT. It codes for CSARVYISNTEAFF.

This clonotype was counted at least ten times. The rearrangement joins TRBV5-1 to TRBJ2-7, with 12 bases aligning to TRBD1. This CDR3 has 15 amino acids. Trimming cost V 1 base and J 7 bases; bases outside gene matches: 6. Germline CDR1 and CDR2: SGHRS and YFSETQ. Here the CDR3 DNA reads TGCGCCAGCAGCTTGTATGGGACAGGGGGCGGTGAGCAGTACTTC. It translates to CASSLYGTGGGEQYF.